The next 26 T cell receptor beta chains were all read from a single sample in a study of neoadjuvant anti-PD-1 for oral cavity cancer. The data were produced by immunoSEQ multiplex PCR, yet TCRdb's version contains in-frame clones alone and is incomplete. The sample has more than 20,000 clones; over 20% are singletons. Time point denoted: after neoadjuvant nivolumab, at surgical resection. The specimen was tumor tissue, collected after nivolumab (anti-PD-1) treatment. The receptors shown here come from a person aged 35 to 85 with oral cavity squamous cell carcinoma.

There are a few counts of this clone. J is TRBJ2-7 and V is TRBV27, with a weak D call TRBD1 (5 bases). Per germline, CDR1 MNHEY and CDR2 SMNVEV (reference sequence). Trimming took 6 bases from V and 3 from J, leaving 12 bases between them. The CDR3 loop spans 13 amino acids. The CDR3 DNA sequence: TGTGCCAGCAGCCCCGACAGAGACTACGAGCAGTACTTC. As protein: CASSPDRDYEQYF.

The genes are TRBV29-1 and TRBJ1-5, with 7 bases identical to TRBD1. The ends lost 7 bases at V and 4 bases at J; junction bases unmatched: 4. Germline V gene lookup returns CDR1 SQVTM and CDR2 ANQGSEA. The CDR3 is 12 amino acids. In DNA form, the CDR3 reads TGCAGCGCGGGACAGTGGAATCAGCCCCAGCATTTT. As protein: CSAGQWNQPQHF.

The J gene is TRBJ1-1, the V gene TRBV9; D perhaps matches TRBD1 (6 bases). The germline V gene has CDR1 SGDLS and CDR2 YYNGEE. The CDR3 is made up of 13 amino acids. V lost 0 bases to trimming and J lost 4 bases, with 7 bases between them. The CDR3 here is CASSVAGATEAFF. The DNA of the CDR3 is TGTGCCAGCAGCGTAGCAGGGGCCACTGAAGCTTTCTTT.

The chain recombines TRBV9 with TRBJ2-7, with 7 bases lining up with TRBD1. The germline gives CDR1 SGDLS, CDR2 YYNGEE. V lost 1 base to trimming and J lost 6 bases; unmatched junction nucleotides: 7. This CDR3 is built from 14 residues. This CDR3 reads CASSVLSTGSEQYF. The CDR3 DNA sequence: TGTGCCAGCAGCGTACTTTCGACAGGGTCCGAGCAGTACTTC.

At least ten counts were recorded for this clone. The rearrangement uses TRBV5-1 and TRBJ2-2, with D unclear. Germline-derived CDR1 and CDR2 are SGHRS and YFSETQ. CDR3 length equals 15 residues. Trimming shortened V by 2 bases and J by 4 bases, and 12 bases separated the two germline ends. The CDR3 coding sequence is TGCGCCAGCAGCTTCGAGGCTTGGGGCACCGGGGAGCTGTTTTTT. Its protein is CASSFEAWGTGELFF.

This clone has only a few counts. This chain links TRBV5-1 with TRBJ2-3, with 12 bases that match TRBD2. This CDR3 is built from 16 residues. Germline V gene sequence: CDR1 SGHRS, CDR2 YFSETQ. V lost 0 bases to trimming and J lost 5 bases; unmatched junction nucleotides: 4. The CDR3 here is CASSLGPGLAGDTQYF. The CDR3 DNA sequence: TGCGCCAGCAGCTTGGGACCGGGACTAGCGGGAGATACGCAGTATTTT.

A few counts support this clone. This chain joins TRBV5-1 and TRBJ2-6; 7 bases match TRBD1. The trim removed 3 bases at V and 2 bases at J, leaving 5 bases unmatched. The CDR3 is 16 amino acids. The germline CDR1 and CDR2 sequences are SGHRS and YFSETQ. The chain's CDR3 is CASSSNRGAGANVLTF. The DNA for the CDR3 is TGCGCCAGCAGCTCGAACAGGGGTGCTGGGGCCAACGTCCTGACTTTC.

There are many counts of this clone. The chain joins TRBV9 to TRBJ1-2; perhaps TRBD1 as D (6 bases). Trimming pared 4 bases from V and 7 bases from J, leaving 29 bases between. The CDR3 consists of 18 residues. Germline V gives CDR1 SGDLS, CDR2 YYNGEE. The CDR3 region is CASSLGVGTPTLLFGYTF. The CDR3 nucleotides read TGTGCCAGCAGCCTGGGGGTAGGGACACCAACACTCCTCTTTGGCTACACCTTC.

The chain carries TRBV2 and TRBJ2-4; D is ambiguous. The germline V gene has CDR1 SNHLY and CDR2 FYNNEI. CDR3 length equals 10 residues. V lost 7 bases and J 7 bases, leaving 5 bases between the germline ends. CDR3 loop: CASKQNIQYF. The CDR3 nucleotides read TGTGCCAGCAAACAGAACATTCAGTACTTC.

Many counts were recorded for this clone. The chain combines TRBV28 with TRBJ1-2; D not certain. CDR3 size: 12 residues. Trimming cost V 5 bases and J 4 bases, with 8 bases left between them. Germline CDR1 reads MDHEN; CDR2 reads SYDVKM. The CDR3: CASSPSLYGYTF. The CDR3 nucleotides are TGTGCCAGCAGTCCCTCTCTCTATGGCTACACCTTC.

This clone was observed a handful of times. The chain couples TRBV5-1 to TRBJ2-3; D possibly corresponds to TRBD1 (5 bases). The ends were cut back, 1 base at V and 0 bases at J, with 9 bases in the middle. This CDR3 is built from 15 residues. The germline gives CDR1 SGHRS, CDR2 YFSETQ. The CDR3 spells CASSLFGASTDTQYF. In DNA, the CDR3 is TGCGCCAGCAGCTTGTTTGGGGCAAGCACAGATACGCAGTATTTT.

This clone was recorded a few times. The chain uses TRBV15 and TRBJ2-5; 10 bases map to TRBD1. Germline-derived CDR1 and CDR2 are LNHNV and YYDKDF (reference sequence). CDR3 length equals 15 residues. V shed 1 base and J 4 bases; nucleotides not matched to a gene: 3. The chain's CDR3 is CATSRGQGAGETQYF. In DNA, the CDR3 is TGTGCCACCAGCAGAGGACAGGGGGCTGGAGAGACCCAGTACTTC.

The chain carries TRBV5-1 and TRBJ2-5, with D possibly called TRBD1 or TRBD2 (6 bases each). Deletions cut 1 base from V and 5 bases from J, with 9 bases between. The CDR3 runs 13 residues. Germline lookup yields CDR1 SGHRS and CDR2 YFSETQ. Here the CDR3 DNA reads TGCGCCAGCAGCTTGAGGGGGGATGAGACCCAGTACTTC. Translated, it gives CASSLRGDETQYF.

CDR3 protein: CASSYRQSYNEQFF. CDR3 nucleotide sequence: TGTGCCAGCAGTTACAGGCAATCCTACAATGAGCAGTTCTTC. V usage is TRBV6-5 and J usage is TRBJ2-1; D gene uncertain. Trimming left V 2 bases short and J 1 base short, with 6 bases between. This CDR3 has 14 amino acids. From germline, CDR1 is MNHEY and CDR2 SVGAGI.

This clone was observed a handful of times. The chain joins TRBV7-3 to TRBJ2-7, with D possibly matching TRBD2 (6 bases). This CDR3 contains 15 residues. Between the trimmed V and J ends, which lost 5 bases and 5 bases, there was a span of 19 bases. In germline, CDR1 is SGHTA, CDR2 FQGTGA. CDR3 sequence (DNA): TGTGCCAGCAGCCCTTCCCGGAGGGCGCGCGACGAGCAGTACTTC. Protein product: CASSPSRRARDEQYF.

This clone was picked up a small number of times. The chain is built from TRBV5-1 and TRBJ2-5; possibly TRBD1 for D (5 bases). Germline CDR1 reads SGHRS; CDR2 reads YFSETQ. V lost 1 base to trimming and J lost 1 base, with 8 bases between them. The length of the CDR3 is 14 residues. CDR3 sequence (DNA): TGCGCCAGCAGCTTGAGACAGACCCAAGAGACCCAGTACTTC. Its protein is CASSLRQTQETQYF.

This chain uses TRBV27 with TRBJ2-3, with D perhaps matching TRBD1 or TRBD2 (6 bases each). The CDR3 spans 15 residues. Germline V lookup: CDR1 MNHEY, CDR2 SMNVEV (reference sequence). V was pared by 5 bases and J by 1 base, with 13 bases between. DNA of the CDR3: TGTGCCAGCAGTCCGCGGGACACGGGCACAGATACGCAGTATTTT. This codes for CASSPRDTGTDTQYF.

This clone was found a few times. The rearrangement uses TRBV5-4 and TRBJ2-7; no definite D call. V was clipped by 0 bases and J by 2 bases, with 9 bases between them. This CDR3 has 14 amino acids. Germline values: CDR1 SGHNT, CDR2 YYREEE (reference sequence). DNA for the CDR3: TGTGCCAGCAGCTTGGTAGGGTCCCCCTACGAGCAGTACTTC. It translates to CASSLVGSPYEQYF.

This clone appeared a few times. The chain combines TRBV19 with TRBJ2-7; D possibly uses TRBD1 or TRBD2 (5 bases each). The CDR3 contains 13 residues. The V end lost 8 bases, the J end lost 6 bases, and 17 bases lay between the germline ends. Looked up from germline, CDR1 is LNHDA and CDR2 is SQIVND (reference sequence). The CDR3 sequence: CASRGDLGGEQYF. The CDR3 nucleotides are TGTGCCAGTCGTGGGGACCTCGGCGGCGAGCAGTACTTC.

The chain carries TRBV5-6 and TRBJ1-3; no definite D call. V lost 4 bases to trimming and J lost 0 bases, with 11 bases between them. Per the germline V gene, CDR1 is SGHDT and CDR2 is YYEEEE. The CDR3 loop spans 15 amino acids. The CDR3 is CASSRSGFSGNTIYF. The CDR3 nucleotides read TGTGCCAGCAGCAGATCGGGGTTCTCTGGAAACACCATATATTTT.

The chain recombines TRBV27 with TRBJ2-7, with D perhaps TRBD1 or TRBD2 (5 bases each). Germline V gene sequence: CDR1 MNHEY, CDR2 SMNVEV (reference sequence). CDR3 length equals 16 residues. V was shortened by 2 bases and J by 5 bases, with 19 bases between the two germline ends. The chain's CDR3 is CASSLNSAGSWDEQYF. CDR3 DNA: TGTGCCAGCAGTTTAAACTCGGCAGGGAGTTGGGACGAGCAGTACTTC.

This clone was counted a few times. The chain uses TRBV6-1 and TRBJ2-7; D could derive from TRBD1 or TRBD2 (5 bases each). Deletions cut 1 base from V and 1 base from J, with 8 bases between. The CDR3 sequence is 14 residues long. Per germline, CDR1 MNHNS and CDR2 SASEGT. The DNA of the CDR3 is TGTGCCAGCAGTGAAGGGTGGGGGTCCTACGAGCAGTACTTC. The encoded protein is CASSEGWGSYEQYF.

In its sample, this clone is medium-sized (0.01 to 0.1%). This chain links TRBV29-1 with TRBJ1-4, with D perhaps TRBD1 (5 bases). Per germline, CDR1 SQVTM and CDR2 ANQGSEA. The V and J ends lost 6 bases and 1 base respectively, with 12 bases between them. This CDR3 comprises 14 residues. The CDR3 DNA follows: TGCAGCGTCGGCGCCCAGGGAACTAATGAAAAACTGTTTTTT. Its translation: CSVGAQGTNEKLFF.

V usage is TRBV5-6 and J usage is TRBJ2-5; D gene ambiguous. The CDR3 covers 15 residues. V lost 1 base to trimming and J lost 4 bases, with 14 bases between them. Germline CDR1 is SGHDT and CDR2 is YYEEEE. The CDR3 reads CASSLRGGSGETQYF. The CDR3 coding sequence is TGTGCCAGCAGCTTGCGCGGCGGAAGTGGAGAGACCCAGTACTTC.

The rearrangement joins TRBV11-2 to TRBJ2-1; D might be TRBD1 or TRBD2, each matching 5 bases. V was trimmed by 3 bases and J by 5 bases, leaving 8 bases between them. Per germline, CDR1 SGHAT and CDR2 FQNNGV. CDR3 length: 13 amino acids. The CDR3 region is CASSLGTNNEQFF. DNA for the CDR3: TGTGCCAGCAGCTTGGGGACCAACAATGAGCAGTTCTTC.

Here the CDR3 reads CASSYSIAGHYGYTF. The DNA of the CDR3 is TGTGCCAGCAGTTACTCGATAGCAGGGCACTATGGCTACACCTTC. The rearrangement links TRBV6-5 to TRBJ1-2; D is possibly TRBD1 (5 bases). The CDR3 has 15 residues. V lost 0 bases and J 3 bases, leaving 11 bases between the germline ends. Germline CDR1 is MNHEY and CDR2 is SVGAGI.